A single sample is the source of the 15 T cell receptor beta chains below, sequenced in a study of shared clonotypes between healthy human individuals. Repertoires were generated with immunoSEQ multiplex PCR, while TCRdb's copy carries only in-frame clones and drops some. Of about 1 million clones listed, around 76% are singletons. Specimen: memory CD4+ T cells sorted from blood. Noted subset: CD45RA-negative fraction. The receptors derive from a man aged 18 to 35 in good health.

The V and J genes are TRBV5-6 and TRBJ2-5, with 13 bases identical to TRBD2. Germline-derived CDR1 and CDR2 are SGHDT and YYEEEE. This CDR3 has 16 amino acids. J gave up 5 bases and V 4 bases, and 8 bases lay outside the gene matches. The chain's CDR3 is CASSGRLAGGWETQYF. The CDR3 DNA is TGTGCCAGCAGCGGGAGACTAGCGGGGGGTTGGGAGACCCAGTACTTC.

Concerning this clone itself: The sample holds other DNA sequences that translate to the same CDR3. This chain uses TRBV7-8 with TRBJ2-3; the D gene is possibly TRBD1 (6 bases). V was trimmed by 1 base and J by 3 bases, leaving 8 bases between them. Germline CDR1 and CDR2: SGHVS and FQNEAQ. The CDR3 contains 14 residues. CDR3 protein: CASSLEGGTDTQYF. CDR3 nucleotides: TGTGCCAGCAGCTTAGAAGGGGGTACAGATACGCAGTATTTT.

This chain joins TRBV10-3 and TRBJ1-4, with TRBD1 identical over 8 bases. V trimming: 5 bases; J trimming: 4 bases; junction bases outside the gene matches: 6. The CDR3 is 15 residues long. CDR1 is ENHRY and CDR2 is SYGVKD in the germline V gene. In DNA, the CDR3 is TGTGCCATCAGTACCGGACAGGGCCTTAATGAAAAACTGTTTTTT. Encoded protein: CAISTGQGLNEKLFF.

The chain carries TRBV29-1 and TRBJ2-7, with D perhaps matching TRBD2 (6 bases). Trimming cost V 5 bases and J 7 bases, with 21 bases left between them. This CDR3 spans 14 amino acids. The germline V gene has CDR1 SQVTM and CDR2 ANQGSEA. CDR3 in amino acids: CSVNGPGAPREQYF. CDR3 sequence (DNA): TGCAGCGTTAACGGGCCGGGAGCCCCAAGAGAGCAGTACTTC.

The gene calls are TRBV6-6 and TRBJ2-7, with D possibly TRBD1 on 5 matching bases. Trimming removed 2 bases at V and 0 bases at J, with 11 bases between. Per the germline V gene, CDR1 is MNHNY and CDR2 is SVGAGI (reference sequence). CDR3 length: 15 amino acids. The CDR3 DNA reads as TGTGCCAGCAGTTACGTCCAGGGCCCCTCCTACGAGCAGTACTTC. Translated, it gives CASSYVQGPSYEQYF.

The CDR3 sequence: CASSPGGENSPLHF. Written as DNA, the CDR3 is TGTGCCAGCAGCCCCGGGGGAGAAAATTCACCCCTCCACTTT. This chain uses TRBV11-1 with TRBJ1-6; D possibly corresponds to TRBD1 (5 bases). The CDR3 runs to 14 residues. Between the trimmed V and J ends, which lost 5 bases and 7 bases, there was a span of 12 bases. CDR1 SGHAT and CDR2 FQDESV come from the germline V gene (reference sequence).

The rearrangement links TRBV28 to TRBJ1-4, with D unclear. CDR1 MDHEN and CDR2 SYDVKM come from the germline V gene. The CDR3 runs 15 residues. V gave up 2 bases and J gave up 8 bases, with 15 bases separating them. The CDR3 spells CASSLRLPKGEKLFF. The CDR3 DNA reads TGTGCCAGCAGTTTACGACTCCCTAAAGGAGAAAAACTGTTTTTT.

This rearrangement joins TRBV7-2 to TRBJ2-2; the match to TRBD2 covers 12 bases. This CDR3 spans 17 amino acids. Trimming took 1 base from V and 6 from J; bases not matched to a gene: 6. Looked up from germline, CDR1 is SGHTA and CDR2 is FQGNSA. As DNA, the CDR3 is TGTGCCAGCAGCTTAGGGACCCCTAGCGGGAGGGCCGGGGAGCTGTTTTTT. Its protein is CASSLGTPSGRAGELFF.

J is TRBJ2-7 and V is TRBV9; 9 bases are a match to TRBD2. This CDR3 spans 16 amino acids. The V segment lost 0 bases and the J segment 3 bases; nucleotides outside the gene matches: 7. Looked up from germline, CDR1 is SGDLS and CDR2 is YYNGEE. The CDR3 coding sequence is TGTGCCAGCAGCGTAGGCTCTAGCGGGGCCGTCTACGAGCAGTACTTC. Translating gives CASSVGSSGAVYEQYF. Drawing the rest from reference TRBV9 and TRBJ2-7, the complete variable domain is DSGVTQTPKHLITATGQRVTLRCSPRSGDLSVYWYQQSLDQGLQFLIQYYNGEERAKGNILERFSAQQFPDLHSELNLSSLELGDSALYFCASSVGSSGAVYEQYFGPGTRLTVT.

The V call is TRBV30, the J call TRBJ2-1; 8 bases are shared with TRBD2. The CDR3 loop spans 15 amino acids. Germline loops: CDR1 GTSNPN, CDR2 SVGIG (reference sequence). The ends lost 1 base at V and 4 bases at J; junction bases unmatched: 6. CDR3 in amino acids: CAWSAGSGIYNEQFF. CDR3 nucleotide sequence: TGTGCCTGGAGTGCGGGTAGCGGGATTTACAATGAGCAGTTCTTC.

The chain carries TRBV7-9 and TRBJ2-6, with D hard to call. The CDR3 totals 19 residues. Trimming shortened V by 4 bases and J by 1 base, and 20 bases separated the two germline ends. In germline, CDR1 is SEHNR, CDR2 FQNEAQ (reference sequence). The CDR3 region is CASSYLRALGISGANVLTF. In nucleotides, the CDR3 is TGTGCCAGCAGCTATCTTAGGGCCTTAGGGATTTCTGGGGCCAACGTCCTGACTTTC.

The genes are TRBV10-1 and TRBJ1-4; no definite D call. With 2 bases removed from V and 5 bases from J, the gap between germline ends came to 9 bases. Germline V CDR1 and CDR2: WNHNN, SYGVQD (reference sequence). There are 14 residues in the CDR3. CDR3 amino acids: CASSEGRKNEKLFF. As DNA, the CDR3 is TGCGCCAGCAGTGAGGGCAGGAAGAATGAAAAACTGTTTTTT.

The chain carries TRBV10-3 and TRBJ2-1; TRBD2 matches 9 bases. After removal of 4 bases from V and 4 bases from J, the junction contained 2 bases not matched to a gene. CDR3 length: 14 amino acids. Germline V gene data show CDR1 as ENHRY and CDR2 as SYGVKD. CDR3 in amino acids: CAISASGTYNEQFF. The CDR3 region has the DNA TGTGCCATCAGTGCTAGCGGGACTTACAATGAGCAGTTCTTC.

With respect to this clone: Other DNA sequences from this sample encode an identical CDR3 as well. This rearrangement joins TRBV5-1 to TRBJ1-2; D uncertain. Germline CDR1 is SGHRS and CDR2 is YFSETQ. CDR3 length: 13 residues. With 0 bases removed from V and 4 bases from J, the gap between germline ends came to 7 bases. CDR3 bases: TGCGCCAGCAGCTTGGATGGCACCTATGGCTACACCTTC. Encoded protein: CASSLDGTYGYTF.

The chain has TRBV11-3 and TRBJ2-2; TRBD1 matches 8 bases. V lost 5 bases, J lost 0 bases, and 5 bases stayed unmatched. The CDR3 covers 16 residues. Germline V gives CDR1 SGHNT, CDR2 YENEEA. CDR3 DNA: TGTGCCAGCAGCCCCGGACAGGGACCGAACACCGGGGAGCTGTTTTTT. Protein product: CASSPGQGPNTGELFF.